A selection of T cell receptor beta chains follows, all from one sample in a study of cytomegalovirus exposure and HLA in healthy donors. The table came from immunoSEQ multiplex PCR; TCRdb's copy has only in-frame clones and leaves some out. The sample lists some 160,000 clones; around four fifths were seen once. Sequencing used PBMCs. Receptors originate from a man between 18 and 29 years old in good health and CMV-seronegative. CDR3s include the opening cysteine and the closing phenylalanine or tryptophan. The D gene is left open where the match is weak.

v_call d_call cdr3_aa
TRBV10-3 NA CAFQGSGNTIYF
TRBV2 NA CASSETVPYEQYF
TRBV10-2 TRBD2 CASSALGVAGGSDTQYF
TRBV9 NA CASSPRVNKRPQYF
TRBV6-5 TRBD1 CASSSSRTGWGNTIYF
TRBV5-8 NA CASSRGVYGYTF
TRBV28 NA CASDSLYGHTF
TRBV5-1 NA CASSSDGGDWGSYTF
TRBV18 TRBD1 CASSTYTDRVESPLHF
TRBV27 NA CASSFTGMKTQYF
TRBV25-1 NA CASSEPGNTIYF
TRBV19 TRBD2 CASSFSSGGAGDTQYF
TRBV4-2 NA CASSQGTATEAFF
TRBV7-9 NA CASSETGGQSSYEQYF
TRBV19 NA CASSTTSTGGTEAFF
TRBV2 NA CASCLERGTGELFF
TRBV7-3 TRBD2 CASNLAGGSYNEQFF
TRBV18 NA CASSRDTADTQYF
TRBV7-9 NA CASSLGVGGNAQYF
TRBV6-1 NA CASNPGSPQQYF
TRBV6-6 TRBD1 CASSPDRGIYGYTF
TRBV30 NA CAWSVPGTYSNQPQHF
TRBV21-1 NA CASTHRPPSSYNEQFF
TRBV6-6 TRBD1 CASSLGQGNFGYTF
TRBV30 TRBD2 CAWSVQAGGRRDTQYF
TRBV28 TRBD2 CASSFTGTSGSGYNEQFF
TRBV5-1 NA CASSLRTDSYEQYF
TRBV5-1 TRBD1 CASKTEWTGMNEQYF
TRBV28 NA CASSSRDNQPQHF
TRBV4-2 NA CASSQGGGGYTF
TRBV7-9 TRBD1 CASSLGQGRTEAFF
TRBV7-9 NA CASSLGQKNEKLFF
TRBV19 NA CATDRSNTGELFF
TRBV28 NA CASSPGTPNTEAFF
TRBV9 TRBD1 CASDGQANTGELFF
TRBV5-1 NA CASSSAVDTEAFF
TRBV28 TRBD1 CASRPRTGLASNQPQHF